The 5 T cell receptor beta chains reported below all come from one sample, sequenced in a study of T cell clonality in common variable immunodeficiency. Study-wide points: In common variable immunodeficiency, TCR beta chains reportedly carried fewer deletions and N-nucleotide insertions.

Libraries were prepared by immunoSEQ multiplex PCR; TCRdb keeps only in-frame clonotypes and omits some of them. The sample has fewer than 12,000 clones, none seen only once. No antigen has been identified for these receptors. The sequencing input was peripheral blood mononuclear cells. The receptor set was obtained from a human donor with common variable immunodeficiency.

This clone has a handful of counts. The read ends 3 residues early relative to the CDR3; the germline J gene fills the gap. The V gene is TRBV7-3, the J gene TRBJ2-1; 7 bases match TRBD2. Germline loops: CDR1 SGHTA, CDR2 FQGTGA. This CDR3 is 15 amino acids long. The J segment lost 9 bases and the V segment lost 5 bases, leaving 13 bases of the junction unmatched. This CDR3 is CASSPTPGGSSEQFF. CDR3 DNA (partial): TGTGCCAGCAGCCCAACCCCTGGCGGGAGTAGTGAG.

About this clone: The CDR3 end falls 3 residues outside the read, so it is completed with the germline J gene. This chain uses TRBV11-2 with TRBJ2-1, with TRBD2 matching 8 bases. Per germline, CDR1 SGHAT and CDR2 FQNNGV. The CDR3 length is 13 residues. Trimming removed 10 bases from V and 9 bases from J; junction bases left unmatched: 11. CDR3 DNA, as far as it was read: TGTGCCAATCCGGGACTAGGAACAATTGAG. Its protein is CANPGLGTIE. The whole CDR3 protein reads CANPGLGTIEQFF.

This clone has more than one count but fewer than ten. CDR3 DNA (partial): TGCGCCAGCAGCGCAGGACTAGCGGGATTAGATGAG. Its protein product is CASSAGLAGLDE. From start to end, the CDR3 is CASSAGLAGLDEQFF. J is TRBJ2-1 and V is TRBV5-1, with 12 nucleotides matching TRBD2. The read ends 3 residues shy of where the CDR3 ends; the end is completed using the germline J gene. CDR3 size: 15 residues. Germline V gene sequence: CDR1 SGHRS, CDR2 YFSETQ. J lost 8 bases, V lost 4 bases, and 7 bases had no gene match.

Remarks on this clone: Read coverage stops 3 residues before the CDR3 terminus; the germline J gene supplies the remainder. The chain joins TRBV7-9 to TRBJ2-1; 9 positions match TRBD2. This CDR3 comprises 15 residues. The V and J ends lost 5 bases and 7 bases, in that order; junction bases with no gene match: 9. Germline CDR1 reads SEHNR; CDR2 reads FQNEAQ (reference sequence). The CDR3 here is CASSPFGLAPNEQFF. CDR3 DNA (partial): TGTGCCAGCAGCCCCTTTGGACTAGCGCCTAATGAG.

This clone appeared a few times. The CDR3 end falls 3 residues outside the read, so it is completed with the germline J gene. The chain has TRBV2 and TRBJ1-2; a possible D gene is TRBD1 (5 bases). Trimming stripped 1 base from V and 4 bases from J, with 10 bases between. The germline gives CDR1 SNHLY, CDR2 FYNNEI. The CDR3 has 14 residues. CDR3 in amino acids: CASSEVTASYGYTF. The sequenced CDR3 bases are TGTGCCAGCAGTGAAGTGACAGCCTCCTATGGC.